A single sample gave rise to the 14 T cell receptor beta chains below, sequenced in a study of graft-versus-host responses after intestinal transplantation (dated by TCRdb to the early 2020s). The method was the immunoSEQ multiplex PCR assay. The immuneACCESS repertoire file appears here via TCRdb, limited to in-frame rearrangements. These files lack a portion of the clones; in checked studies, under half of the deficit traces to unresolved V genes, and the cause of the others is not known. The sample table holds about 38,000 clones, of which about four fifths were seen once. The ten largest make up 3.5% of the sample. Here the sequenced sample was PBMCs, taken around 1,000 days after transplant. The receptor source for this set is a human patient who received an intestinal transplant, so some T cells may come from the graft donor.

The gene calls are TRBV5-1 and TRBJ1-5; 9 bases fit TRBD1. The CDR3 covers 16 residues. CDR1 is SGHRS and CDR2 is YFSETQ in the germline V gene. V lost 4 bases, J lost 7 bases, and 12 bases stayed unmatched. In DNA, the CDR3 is TGCGCCAGCAGCCCTACGACGACAGGGGGGAGACAGCCCCAGCATTTT. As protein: CASSPTTTGGRQPQHF.

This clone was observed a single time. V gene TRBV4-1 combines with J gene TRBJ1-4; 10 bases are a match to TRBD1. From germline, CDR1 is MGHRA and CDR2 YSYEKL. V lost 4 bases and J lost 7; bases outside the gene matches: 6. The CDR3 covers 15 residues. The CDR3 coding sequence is TGCGCCAGCAGCCTCGGACAGGGGGAGGGTGAAAAACTGTTTTTT. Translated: CASSLGQGEGEKLFF.

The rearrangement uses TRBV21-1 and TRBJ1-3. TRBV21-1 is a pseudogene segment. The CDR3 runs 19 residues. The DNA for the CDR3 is TGTGCCAGCAGCAAATACGACACAGCGAAGCCTTTCTCTGGAAACACCATATATTTT. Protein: CASSKYDTAKPFSGNTIYF.

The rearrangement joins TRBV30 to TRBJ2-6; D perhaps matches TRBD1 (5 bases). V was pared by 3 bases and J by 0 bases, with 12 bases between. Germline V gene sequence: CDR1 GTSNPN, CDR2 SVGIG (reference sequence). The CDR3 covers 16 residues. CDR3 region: CAWSQGAYSGANVLTF. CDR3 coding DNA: TGTGCCTGGAGCCAGGGTGCCTACTCTGGGGCCAACGTCCTGACTTTC.

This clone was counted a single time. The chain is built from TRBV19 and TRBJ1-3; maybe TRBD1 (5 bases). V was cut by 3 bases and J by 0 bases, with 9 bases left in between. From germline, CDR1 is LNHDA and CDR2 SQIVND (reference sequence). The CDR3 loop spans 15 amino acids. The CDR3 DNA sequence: TGTGCCAGTAGTATCATCGGGGGCTCTGGAAACACCATATATTTT. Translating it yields CASSIIGGSGNTIYF.

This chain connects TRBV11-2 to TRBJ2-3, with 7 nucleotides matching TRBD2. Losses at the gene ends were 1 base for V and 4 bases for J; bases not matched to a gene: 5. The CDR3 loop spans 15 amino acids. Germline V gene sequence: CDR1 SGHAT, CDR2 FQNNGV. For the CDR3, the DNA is TGTGCCAGCAGCTTAGGGGCAGGGAGGGCAGATACGCAGTATTTT. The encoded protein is CASSLGAGRADTQYF.

The CDR3 DNA reads as TGTGCCAGCTCAAGGGGCGGGGGGACTAATCAGCCCCAGCATTTT. This translates into CASSRGGGTNQPQHF. The genes are TRBV18 and TRBJ1-5, with D possibly being TRBD1 (5 bases). The CDR3 totals 15 residues. Germline loops: CDR1 KGHSH, CDR2 LQKENI. V lost 5 bases to trimming and J lost 4 bases, with 15 bases between them. Drawing the rest from reference TRBV18 and TRBJ1-5, the complete variable domain is NAGVMQNPRHLVRRRGQEARLRCSPMKGHSHVYWYRQLPEEGLKFMVYLQKENIIDESGMPKERFSAEFPKEGPSILRIQQVVRGDSAAYFCASSRGGGTNQPQHFGDGTRLSIL.

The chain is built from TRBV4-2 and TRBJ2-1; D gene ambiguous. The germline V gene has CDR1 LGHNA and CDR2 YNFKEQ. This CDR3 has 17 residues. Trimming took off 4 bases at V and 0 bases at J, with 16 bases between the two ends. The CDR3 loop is CASSLGGPDSSYNEQFF. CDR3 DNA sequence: TGTGCCAGCAGCCTTGGTGGCCCGGATAGCTCCTACAATGAGCAGTTCTTC.

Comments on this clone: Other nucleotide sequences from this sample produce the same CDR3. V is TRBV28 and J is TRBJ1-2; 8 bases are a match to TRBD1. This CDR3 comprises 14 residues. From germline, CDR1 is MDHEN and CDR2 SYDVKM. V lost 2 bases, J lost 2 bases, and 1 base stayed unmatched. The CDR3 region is CASSLGQGNYGYTF. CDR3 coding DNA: TGTGCCAGCAGTTTAGGACAGGGAAACTATGGCTACACCTTC.

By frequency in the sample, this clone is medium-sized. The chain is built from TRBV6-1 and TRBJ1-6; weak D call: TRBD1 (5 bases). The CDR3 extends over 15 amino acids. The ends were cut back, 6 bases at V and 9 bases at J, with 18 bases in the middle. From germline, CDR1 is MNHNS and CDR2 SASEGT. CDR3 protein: CASRPEEGSASPLHF. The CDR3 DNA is TGTGCCAGCAGACCAGAGGAGGGGTCGGCTTCACCCCTCCACTTT.

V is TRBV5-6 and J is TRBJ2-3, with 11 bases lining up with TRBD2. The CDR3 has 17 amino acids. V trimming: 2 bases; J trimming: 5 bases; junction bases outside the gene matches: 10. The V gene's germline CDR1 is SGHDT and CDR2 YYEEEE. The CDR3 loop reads CASSLRLAGGALDTQYF. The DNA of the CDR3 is TGTGCCAGCAGCTTACGATTAGCGGGGGGGGCGCTAGATACGCAGTATTTT.

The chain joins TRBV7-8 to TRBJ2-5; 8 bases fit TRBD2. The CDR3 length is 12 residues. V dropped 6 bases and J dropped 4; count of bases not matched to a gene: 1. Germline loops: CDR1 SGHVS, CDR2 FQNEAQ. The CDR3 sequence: CASSAGGETQYF. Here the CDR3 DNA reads TGTGCCAGCAGTGCGGGGGGAGAGACCCAGTACTTC.

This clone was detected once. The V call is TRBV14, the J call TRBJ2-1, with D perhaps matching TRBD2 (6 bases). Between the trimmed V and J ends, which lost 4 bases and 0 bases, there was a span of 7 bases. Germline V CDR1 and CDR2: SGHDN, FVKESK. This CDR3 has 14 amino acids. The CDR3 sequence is CASSLGSSYNEQFF. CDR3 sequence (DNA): TGTGCCAGCAGCCTCGGGAGCTCCTACAATGAGCAGTTCTTC.

CDR3 coding DNA: TGTGCCAGCAGACCAGACACGAGCACCACGAACACTGAAGCTTTCTTT. Translated, it gives CASRPDTSTTNTEAFF. The V and J genes are TRBV5-5 and TRBJ1-1; D is uncertain. The CDR3 is made up of 16 amino acids. V was trimmed by 5 bases and J by 1 base, leaving 18 bases between them. CDR1 SGHKS and CDR2 YYEKEE come from the germline V gene (reference sequence).